This TCR beta chain was sequenced during a study of T cell responses to AZD1222 COVID-19 vaccine. About this clone itself: Its matching antigen is unknown.

The table came from immunoSEQ multiplex PCR; TCRdb's copy has only in-frame clones and leaves some out. The data show approximately 260,000 clones, just over 90% seen once. Study conclusions and caveats: A reported finding is that nearly half of spike-specific TCRs target unmutated variant regions. Among those given AZD1222, only five or six were seropositive at baseline. The sample set comprised mostly white British donors with more females, and clonal diversity was possibly underestimated.

The sample was peripheral blood, taken on day 0 of AZD1222 vaccination. This TCR was recovered from an adult in good health.

The CDR3 sequence is CASSLTGDYGYTF. CDR3 nucleotide sequence: TGTGCCAGCAGCTTAACAGGGGACTATGGCTACACCTTC. The gene calls are TRBV7-3 and TRBJ1-2; the D gene is possibly TRBD1 (5 bases). V dropped 0 bases and J dropped 3 bases, with 5 bases sitting between them. Germline V gene sequence: CDR1 SGHTA, CDR2 FQGTGA. The CDR3 covers 13 residues.